This T cell receptor (beta chain) was observed in a study of CD8+CD57+ T cells in acquired aplastic anemia. Study-wide background: The DNA of sorted CD4+ and CD8+ cells averaged roughly 3.2 ug.

To note about this clonotype: The antigen remains unidentified.

TCR beta VDJ and CDR3 profiles were obtained from a genomic DNA template. TCRdb called the reads again in MiXCR, with one record for every CDR3 protein. The repertoire has 250,000 to 350,000 distinct CDR3 sequences, 56% of them found once; the top ten carry 1% to 1.5%. General study findings and limits: Statistical testing detected no significant gap in CD8+ Simpson's diversity between patients and controls.

Sequencing was done on patients that had shown CD8+CD57+ cell expansion by flow cytometry. The blood sampling took place in patients who had so far received no therapy. Germline V gives CDR1 SGDLS, CDR2 YYNGEE. The V end was cut by 2 bases, the J end by 3 bases, with 8 bases between. The CDR3 is 13 amino acids. V and J are TRBV9 and TRBJ1-2, with unresolved D. The source of this sequence is a human donor with aplastic anemia. The sample taken for sequencing was sorted CD4+, CD8+, or CD8+CD57+ T cells (not recorded which) from PBMCs. As DNA, the CDR3 is TGTGCCAGCAGCGTTCGGATCGACTATGGCTACACCTTC. It codes for CASSVRIDYGYTF.